This T cell receptor beta chain originates from a study of CD8+ T cells in alopecia areata. Study-wide results and caveats: Scalp sequencing captures resident alphabeta T cells of normal skin too. Possibly because of HLA-related factors, TCR sharing was less clear across patients than in mice.

Notes on this clone: Its antigen is unidentified. All gene names here are mouse names.

Extracted RNA was reverse transcribed, and the resulting cDNA served as sequencing template. Profiling relied on immunoSEQ multiplex PCR, and the TCRdb table lists in-frame clones only, not all of them. In total the sample includes about 3,000 clones, none of them seen once. This sample's time point: mouse skin 3 weeks after grafting. Biopsies were taken from recipient mouse skin at grafting (and again 3 and 6 weeks later). This receptor was obtained from a C3H/HeJ mouse with alopecia areata. MHC haplotype of the strain: H2-k. The sequencing here drew on skin, taken at week 3.

Incomplete CDR3 DNA: TGTGCCAGCAGCCAAAGGACAGGGGGCGGCACA. Protein: CASSQRTGGGT. The entire CDR3 protein is CASSQRTGGGTEVFF. The V call is TRBV5, the J call TRBJ1-1, with TRBD1 matching over 11 bases. The CDR3 end falls 4 residues outside the read, so it is completed with the germline J gene. Germline assignment: CDR1 LGHNA and CDR2 YNLKQL (reference sequence). V was pared by 2 bases and J by 4 bases, with 3 bases of the junction left unmatched. The CDR3 contains 15 residues.